This T cell receptor beta chain was recorded in a study of OX40 agonist ivuxolimab in advanced cancers. At the level of the study: Clinicians treated patients with ivuxolimab, an agonistic anti-OX40 (CD134) antibody. In three patients, partial responses were observed, one with hepatocellular carcinoma and two with cutaneous melanoma.

Germline-derived CDR1 and CDR2 are MDHEN and SYDVKM. There are 15 residues in the CDR3. The V end lost 5 bases, the J end lost 6 bases, and 19 bases lay between the germline ends. Sampled blood was obtained at baseline, cycle 4 day 1, and cycle 7 day 1. Here immunoSEQ multiplex PCR was the method, and the copy in TCRdb shows in-frame clones only, minus some. The table records tens of thousands of clones, less than 90% of them present only once. The TCR sequence derives from an adult with an advanced solid tumor such as melanoma, head and neck, liver or kidney cancer. The material sequenced was CD4+ or CD8+ T cells sorted from blood, taken in a trial of the OX40 agonist ivuxolimab. The chain couples TRBV28 to TRBJ2-5; D might be TRBD1 (6 bases). The CDR3 here is CASSGERGKSKTQYF. CDR3 bases: TGTGCCAGCAGTGGTGAAAGGGGGAAGTCAAAGACCCAGTACTTC.